The source of this T cell receptor (beta chain) is a study of T-cell memory formation after mild COVID-19. General observations from the study: Whereas later expanders leaned CD4+, clones contracting day 15 to 85 showed a balanced CD4/CD8 makeup. Some responding clones appeared in pre-infection memory, suggesting cross-reactive memory joined.

5'RACE with constant-segment primers yielded barcoded, UMI-tagged TCR alpha and TCR beta cDNA libraries. TCRdb re-called the 5' RACE reads with MiXCR, one entry per CDR3 protein. The sample consists of about 500,000 distinct CDR3 sequences, roughly 20% of them appearing once. A note on this clonotype: Antigen: not known.

The CDR3 totals 16 residues. The germline V gene has CDR1 SGHKS and CDR2 YYEKEE (reference sequence). The V end lost 4 bases, the J end lost 6 bases, and 20 bases lay between the germline ends. This rearrangement joins TRBV5-5 to TRBJ2-1, with D perhaps TRBD1 (6 bases). The receptor was derived from an adult woman who had mild COVID-19 (a few samples of this study predate the infection). Cell type and time point are not known. Sequencing was performed on PBMCs or a T cell subset sorted from them (not recorded which). The chain's CDR3 is CASSDTGTKSPNEQFF. The CDR3 nucleotides read TGTGCCAGCAGCGATACCGGGACAAAATCCCCCAATGAGCAGTTCTTC.